The rows below give T cell receptor beta chains drawn from one sample of a study of radiotherapy plus CTLA-4 blockade in lung cancer. The assay was immunoSEQ multiplex PCR, and TCRdb's table has in-frame clones only and misses some. The table includes around 29,000 clones, 75% to 90% detected once. Material: peripheral blood, obtained from a patient treated with radiotherapy plus ipilimumab. Receptor source: a human donor with non-small cell lung cancer that progressed on radiotherapy plus ipilimumab. The CDR3 runs from the conserved cysteine through the conserved F or W. A D gene is named only where the DNA matches it firmly. Size is stated for part of the rows, as once, few or many counts, or as a class when the clone is expanded.

size: .; J: TRBJ2-1; V: TRBV7-6; D: .; CDR3: CASSLGEAGGSLSSYNEQFF; DNA: TGTGCCAGCAGCTTGGGGGAGGCAGGGGGTTCCCTAAGCTCCTACAATGAGCAGTTCTTC
size: few; J: TRBJ2-3; V: TRBV27; D: TRBD2; CDR3: CASSLRGLPSTDTQYF; DNA: TGTGCCAGCAGTTTAAGGGGACTACCGAGCACAGATACGCAGTATTTT
size: .; J: TRBJ2-6; V: TRBV6-5; D: .; CDR3: CASNSRRAGANVLTF; DNA: TGTGCCAGCAACTCCCGCAGGGCTGGGGCCAACGTCCTGACTTTC
size: .; J: TRBJ1-6; V: TRBV19; D: .; CDR3: CASRGQGGENSPLHF; DNA: TGTGCCAGTAGGGGGCAGGGAGGTGAGAATTCACCCCTCCACTTT
size: .; J: TRBJ2-2; V: TRBV5-1; D: TRBD2; CDR3: CASSLGGGSNTGELFF; DNA: TGCGCCAGCAGCTTGGGCGGGGGGTCCAACACCGGGGAGCTGTTTTTT
size: .; J: TRBJ2-1; V: TRBV6-1; D: TRBD2; CDR3: CASSEAFGTRAYNEQFF; DNA: TGTGCCAGCAGTGAAGCCTTCGGGACTAGAGCCTACAATGAGCAGTTCTTC
size: .; J: TRBJ1-2; V: TRBV21-1; D: .; CDR3: CASSKPPPRAGGGSYGYTF; DNA: TGTGCCAGCAGCAAACCTCCCCCACGGGCGGGGGGAGGTAGCTATGGCTACACCTTC
size: once; J: TRBJ2-7; V: TRBV19; D: .; CDR3: CASRKAVTYEQYF; DNA: TGTGCCAGTAGAAAAGCCGTAACCTACGAGCAGTACTTC
size: .; J: TRBJ2-3; V: TRBV9; D: TRBD2; CDR3: CASSVVGGGAEDTQYF; DNA: TGTGCCAGCAGCGTAGTTGGCGGGGGGGCCGAAGATACGCAGTATTTT
size: .; J: TRBJ2-7; V: TRBV7-8; D: .; CDR3: CASSPRTGTPDYEQYF; DNA: TGTGCCAGCAGCCCGAGGACCGGGACTCCCGACTACGAGCAGTACTTC
size: .; J: TRBJ2-2; V: TRBV19; D: .; CDR3: CASSVTVNTGELFF; DNA: TGTGCCAGTAGTGTAACAGTGAACACCGGGGAGCTGTTTTTT
size: .; J: TRBJ2-7; V: TRBV27; D: TRBD1; CDR3: CASRSTGSSEQYF; DNA: TGTGCCAGCAGATCGACAGGGTCCTCCGAGCAGTACTTC
size: .; J: TRBJ2-2; V: TRBV5-1; D: TRBD2; CDR3: CASSFLGLAGGGTGELFF; DNA: TGCGCCAGCAGCTTCCTTGGACTAGCGGGGGGGGGCACCGGGGAGCTGTTTTTT
size: .; J: TRBJ1-2; V: TRBV5-4; D: TRBD1; CDR3: CASSLQGVGGYTF; DNA: TGTGCCAGCAGCTTACAGGGGGTCGGGGGCTACACCTTC
size: .; J: TRBJ1-1; V: TRBV19; D: TRBD1; CDR3: CASKQGQGRWDTEAFF; DNA: TGTGCCAGTAAACAGGGACAGGGTCGTTGGGACACTGAAGCTTTCTTT